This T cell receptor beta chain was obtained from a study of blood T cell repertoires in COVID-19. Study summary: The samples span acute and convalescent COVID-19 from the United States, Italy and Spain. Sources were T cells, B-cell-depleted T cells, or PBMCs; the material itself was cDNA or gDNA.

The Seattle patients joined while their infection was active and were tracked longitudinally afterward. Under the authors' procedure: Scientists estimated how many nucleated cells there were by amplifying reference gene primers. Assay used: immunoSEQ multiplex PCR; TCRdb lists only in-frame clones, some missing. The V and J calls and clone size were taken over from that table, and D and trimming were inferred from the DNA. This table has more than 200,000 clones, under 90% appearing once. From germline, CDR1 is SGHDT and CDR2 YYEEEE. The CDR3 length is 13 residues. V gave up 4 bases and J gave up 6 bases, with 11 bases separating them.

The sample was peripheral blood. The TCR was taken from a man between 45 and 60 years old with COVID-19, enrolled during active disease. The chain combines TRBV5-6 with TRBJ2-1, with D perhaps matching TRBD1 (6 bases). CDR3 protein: CASSQDSPNEQFF. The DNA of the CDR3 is TGTGCCAGCAGCCAGGACAGCCCCAATGAGCAGTTCTTC.